This is a list of T cell receptor beta chains from one sample in a study of B cell selection in AIRE deficiency. Measured with immunoSEQ multiplex PCR; TCRdb has only the in-frame clones, and not every one. The sample has some 25,000 clones, roughly 97% seen once. Sequenced material: CD4+CD127+ conventional T cells sorted from PBMCs. The origin of the receptors is a human donor in good health. CDR3s include the opening cysteine and the closing phenylalanine or tryptophan. A D gene is named only where the DNA matches it firmly. Size is omitted from some rows. Given values are once, few, many or a class for expanded clones.

d_call j_call cdr3_length v_call clone_size cdr3_aa cdr3_nt
NA TRBJ1-1 17 TRBV28 NA CASSTLRREGWNTEAFF TGTGCCAGCAGTACGTTACGAAGGGAGGGATGGAATACTGAAGCTTTCTTT
NA TRBJ1-1 13 TRBV7-2 NA CASSLGAFRGAFF TGTGCCAGCAGCTTAGGCGCTTTCCGGGGAGCTTTCTTT
NA TRBJ1-4 15 TRBV5-4 once CASSLYRVANEKLFF TGTGCCAGCAGCCTATACAGGGTGGCTAATGAAAAACTGTTTTTT
NA TRBJ2-7 11 TRBV6-5 NA CASRRVYEQYF TGTGCCAGCAGGCGGGTTTACGAGCAGTACTTC
NA TRBJ1-2 11 TRBV28 once CASGTGTPYTF TGTGCCAGCGGAACAGGGACACCATATACCTTC
TRBD2 TRBJ2-1 14 TRBV7-2 NA CASTPGGRVGEQFF TGTGCCAGCACCCCCGGCGGGAGGGTAGGTGAGCAGTTCTTC
NA TRBJ1-2 13 TRBV5-4 NA CASFLQGNYGYTF TGTGCCAGCTTTTTACAGGGAAACTATGGCTACACCTTC
NA TRBJ2-1 15 TRBV5-6 NA CASSLRGGRYNEQFF TGTGCCAGCAGCTTGAGAGGGGGTAGATACAATGAGCAGTTCTTC
NA TRBJ2-6 17 TRBV9 NA CASSPQGTYSGANVLTF TGTGCCAGCAGCCCTCAGGGTACCTACTCTGGGGCCAACGTCCTGACTTTC
NA TRBJ2-1 12 TRBV4-3 NA CASSQDWGEQFF TGCGCCAGCAGCCAAGACTGGGGTGAGCAGTTCTTC
NA TRBJ2-1 14 TRBV15 NA CATRSERSSNEQFF TGTGCCACCAGGTCCGAAAGGAGTAGCAATGAGCAGTTCTTC
NA TRBJ2-2 14 TRBV13 NA CASSSARYTGELFF TGTGCCAGCAGCTCGGCTAGGTACACCGGGGAGCTGTTTTTT
NA TRBJ1-5 18 TRBV6-1 NA CASSGPGTSGVGNQPQHF TGTGCCAGCAGTGGACCGGGAACCTCCGGCGTCGGCAATCAGCCCCAGCATTTT
NA TRBJ2-1 11 TRBV21-1 once CASRSCGEQFF TGTGCCAGCAGGTCATGCGGGGAGCAGTTCTTC
NA TRBJ2-5 13 TRBV6-1 NA CASRPLLFETQYF TGTGCCAGCCGCCCATTATTGTTTGAGACCCAGTACTTC
TRBD2 TRBJ2-1 16 TRBV10-3 NA CATLGLAGATYNEQFF TGTGCCACCTTGGGACTAGCGGGAGCGACCTACAATGAGCAGTTCTTC
NA TRBJ1-1 12 TRBV29-1 NA CSVKIGNTEAFF TGCAGCGTGAAGATCGGGAACACTGAAGCTTTCTTT